This passage covers 9 T cell receptor beta chains from one sample sequenced in a study of neurological immune-mediated disorders. TCRdb called the 5' RACE reads again in MiXCR, with one record for every CDR3 protein. The sample lists 25,000 to 35,000 distinct CDR3 sequences, roughly 4.4% occurring once. The sample taken for sequencing was PBMCs. Receptors originate from a man aged 18 to 29 in good health.

Many counts were recorded for this clonotype. The chain joins TRBV20-1 to TRBJ2-3, with TRBD2 identical over 8 bases. Germline V gene sequence: CDR1 DFQATT, CDR2 SNEGSKA (reference sequence). The CDR3 runs 15 residues. The CDR3 DNA follows: TGCAGCCTCTCTCGTCCGGGGGGGATCACAGATACGCAGTATTTT. As protein: CSLSRPGGITDTQYF.

The table lists this clonotype with many counts. The junction departs from the called germline gene at one end, perhaps through a read error. The J gene is TRBJ1-2, the V gene TRBV20-1; D is undetermined. Germline V gene lookup returns CDR1 DFQATT and CDR2 SNEGSKA (reference sequence). The CDR3 is made up of 12 amino acids. In DNA form, the CDR3 reads TGCAGTGCTAGAGATCTCACCCCGACACCCCACTTC. It codes for CSARDLTPTPHF.

In its sample, this clonotype was seen many times. This chain joins TRBV6-5 and TRBJ2-2; 8 bases match TRBD1. V was clipped by 4 bases and J by 5 bases; unmatched bases: 9. The length of the CDR3 is 16 residues. Per the germline V gene, CDR1 is MNHEY and CDR2 is SVGAGI. CDR3 DNA sequence: TGTGCCAGCAGTTTTCACCTCGGACAGGGAACCGGGGAGCTGTTTTTT. Translated: CASSFHLGQGTGELFF.

This clonotype was counted at least ten times. This chain connects TRBV5-1 to TRBJ1-4; D is perhaps TRBD1 (6 bases). The V and J ends lost 4 bases and 7 bases respectively, with 14 bases between them. Looked up from germline, CDR1 is SGHRS and CDR2 is YFSETQ. The CDR3 covers 14 residues. The CDR3: CASSPTGASEKLFF. The CDR3 bases are TGCGCCAGCAGCCCCACGGGGGCCAGTGAAAAACTGTTTTTT.

This clonotype was observed many times. This chain joins TRBV6-6 and TRBJ1-6; D is undetermined. V lost 2 bases to trimming and J lost 8 bases, with 13 bases between them. The CDR3 is 15 residues long. CDR1 and CDR2 from the germline V gene are MNHNY and SVGAGI (reference sequence). CDR3 bases: TGTGCCAGCAGTTACCCGGATCGTGTGGATTCACCCCTCCACTTT. This sequence encodes CASSYPDRVDSPLHF.

Judged by abundance, this clonotype is medium-sized. This chain links TRBV5-1 with TRBJ1-2; no clear D gene. CDR1 and CDR2 from the germline V gene are SGHRS and YFSETQ. Trimming pared 0 bases from V and 6 bases from J, leaving 15 bases between. The CDR3 has 15 residues. CDR3 sequence (DNA): TGCGCCAGCAGCTTGGACCGGGGTGAGGCACATGGCTACACCTTC. Amino acid sequence: CASSLDRGEAHGYTF.

The table lists this clonotype with many counts. The chain uses TRBV5-1 and TRBJ2-5; the D gene is possibly TRBD1 (8 bases). V lost 5 bases, J lost 3 bases, and 17 bases lay in between. Germline V lookup: CDR1 SGHRS, CDR2 YFSETQ. The CDR3 consists of 15 residues. The CDR3 protein is CASRLQGGLEETQYF. The CDR3 DNA reads as TGCGCCAGCAGATTACAGGGGGGGCTAGAAGAGACCCAGTACTTC. The whole variable domain, remainder taken from reference TRBV5-1 and TRBJ2-5, is KAGVTQTPRYLIKTRGQQVTLSCSPISGHRSVSWYQQTPGQGLQFLFEYFSETQRNKGNFPGRFSGRQFSNSRSEMNVSTLELGDSALYLCASRLQGGLEETQYFGPGTRLLVL.

This clonotype was observed at least ten times. The genes are TRBV5-1 and TRBJ2-1; 10 nucleotides line up with TRBD2. J lost 10 bases, V lost 4 bases, and 5 bases had no gene match. This CDR3 has 13 amino acids. Germline V CDR1 and CDR2: SGHRS, YFSETQ. CDR3 protein: CASSPGSGGEQFF. The CDR3 DNA follows: TGCGCCAGCAGCCCCGGTAGCGGGGGGGAGCAGTTCTTC.

This clonotype was seen ten or more times. The chain has TRBV27 and TRBJ1-5, with D unresolved. V was clipped by 5 bases and J by 2 bases, with 10 bases between them. The V gene's germline CDR1 is MNHEY and CDR2 SMNVEV (reference sequence). The CDR3 is 14 amino acids. The CDR3 loop is CASSPRPGNQPQHF. DNA for the CDR3: TGTGCCAGCAGTCCGAGACCCGGCAATCAGCCCCAGCATTTT.